The 8 T cell receptor beta chains below were found in one sample sequenced in a study of T cells after yellow fever vaccination. TCRdb re-derived calls from the 5' RACE reads in MiXCR, one entry per CDR3 protein. The data hold just under 600,000 distinct CDR3 sequences, with around an eighth observed a single time. The sample was PBMCs, taken on the day of the yellow fever booster vaccination. These receptors were obtained from a young man who received the YFV17D yellow fever vaccine.

A few counts support this clonotype. The rearrangement uses TRBV12-3 or TRBV12-4 and TRBJ2-2, with 9 bases lining up with TRBD2. This CDR3 contains 14 residues. After removal of 7 bases from V and 4 bases from J, the junction contained 4 bases not matched to a gene. The CDR3 DNA is TGTGCCAGCACCCCACTAGCGGGCACCGGGGAGCTGTTTTTT. Translating gives CASTPLAGTGELFF.

The V and J genes are TRBV5-4 and TRBJ2-7; D gene uncertain. The CDR3 runs to 12 residues. Trimming shortened V by 4 bases and J by 5 bases, and 10 bases separated the two germline ends. Looked up from germline, CDR1 is SGHNT and CDR2 is YYREEE (reference sequence). The CDR3 loop reads CASSPMDNEQYF. The CDR3 coding sequence is TGTGCCAGCAGCCCGATGGATAACGAGCAGTACTTC.

This clonotype was counted a few times. This chain uses TRBV5-1 with TRBJ1-2, with 7 bases identical to TRBD1. This CDR3 contains 15 residues. The junction had 6 bases not matched to a gene; V was cut back by 4 bases and J by 0 bases. Germline CDR1 and CDR2: SGHRS and YFSETQ. The CDR3 DNA follows: TGCGCCAGCAGCGCTGGGGACAGAGCTAACTATGGCTACACCTTC. Translated: CASSAGDRANYGYTF.

The V gene is TRBV29-1, the J gene TRBJ2-3; D is unresolved. Germline CDR1 SQVTM, CDR2 ANQGSEA. This CDR3 has 12 amino acids. V shed 1 base and J shed 6 bases, with 8 bases lying between them. The CDR3 nucleotides are TGCAGCGTTGAAGGCCGGGCGGATACGCAGTATTTT. Residues: CSVEGRADTQYF.

This clonotype was detected a few times. This chain connects TRBV20-1 to TRBJ2-1, with TRBD2 matching over 7 bases. Germline loops: CDR1 DFQATT, CDR2 SNEGSKA (reference sequence). V shed 6 bases and J 10 bases; nucleotides not matched to a gene: 6. The CDR3 consists of 11 residues. This CDR3 is CSATRTREQFF. CDR3 nucleotide sequence: TGCAGTGCCACCCGGACTAGAGAGCAGTTCTTC.

The chain is built from TRBV29-1 and TRBJ2-2; TRBD1 or TRBD2 may be the D gene (5 bases each). The germline gives CDR1 SQVTM, CDR2 ANQGSEA. The V gene lost 4 bases and the J gene lost 0 bases, with 9 bases spanning the gap. The CDR3 loop spans 14 amino acids. This CDR3 is CSVGRGPNTGELFF. The CDR3, as DNA: TGCAGCGTTGGACGGGGACCGAACACCGGGGAGCTGTTTTTT.

The J gene is TRBJ1-1, the V gene TRBV5-1; unclear D gene. The CDR3 spans 17 residues. Trimming left V 0 bases short and J 3 bases short, with 18 bases between. From germline, CDR1 is SGHRS and CDR2 YFSETQ. The CDR3 sequence is CASSLALATQRDTEAFF. The CDR3 coding sequence is TGCGCCAGCAGCTTGGCCCTGGCAACTCAGAGGGACACTGAAGCTTTCTTT.

The V gene is TRBV12-3 or TRBV12-4, the J gene TRBJ2-5, with TRBD1 matching 7 bases. The CDR3 contains 12 residues. J was trimmed by 9 bases and V by 8 bases; bases with no gene match: 9. The CDR3 DNA is TGTGCCAGCGGTCTCACAGGGGAAGCCCAGTACTTC. Protein sequence: CASGLTGEAQYF.